Following are 29 T cell receptor beta chains from one sample sequenced in a study of shared clonotypes between healthy human individuals. The data were produced by immunoSEQ multiplex PCR, yet TCRdb's version contains in-frame clones alone and is incomplete. The sample yields some 2.1 million clones, about 94% seen once. Naive CD8 isolation took CD45RO-negative cells positively selected for CCR7 and excluded terminally differentiated effector memory CD45RA+ cells. The sequencing sample was made of naive CD8+ T cells sorted from blood. Receptors originate from a man aged 18 to 29 in good health.

The J gene is TRBJ2-1, the V gene TRBV4-1; TRBD2 matches 10 bases. Germline assignment: CDR1 MGHRA and CDR2 YSYEKL. V was clipped by 0 bases and J by 4 bases; unmatched bases: 3. This CDR3 is built from 16 residues. CDR3 nucleotides: TGCGCCAGCAGCCAAGACCAGCGGGGGGGTTACAATGAGCAGTTCTTC. Translated, it gives CASSQDQRGGYNEQFF.

The chain recombines TRBV7-3 with TRBJ2-1; TRBD2 matches at 9 bases. The CDR3 spans 15 residues. The V and J ends lost 5 bases and 5 bases, in that order; junction bases with no gene match: 7. Germline V gene sequence: CDR1 SGHTA, CDR2 FQGTGA. The CDR3 reads CASSLLAGNNNEQFF. CDR3 nucleotides: TGTGCCAGCAGCCTACTAGCGGGTAATAACAATGAGCAGTTCTTC.

This clone has just a few counts. Within the sample, other DNA sequences also encode this same CDR3. J is TRBJ2-5 and V is TRBV27; D not certain. Germline V CDR1 and CDR2: MNHEY, SMNVEV (reference sequence). V dropped 1 base and J dropped 1 base, with 4 bases sitting between them. The CDR3 loop spans 13 amino acids. The CDR3 sequence: CASSLWGQETQYF. The CDR3 coding sequence is TGTGCCAGCAGTTTATGGGGCCAAGAGACCCAGTACTTC.

As to this clone: The identical CDR3 is also encoded by other nucleotide sequences in the sample. The chain uses TRBV5-6 and TRBJ1-1, with D unclear. The length of the CDR3 is 13 residues. Germline assignment: CDR1 SGHDT and CDR2 YYEEEE. Trimming removed 2 bases at V and 0 bases at J, with 5 bases between. CDR3 amino acids: CASSFGLNTEAFF. CDR3 nucleotides: TGTGCCAGCAGCTTTGGGCTGAACACTGAAGCTTTCTTT.

The genes are TRBV6-5 and TRBJ1-1, with TRBD1 identical over 9 bases. This CDR3 is built from 15 residues. Germline values: CDR1 MNHEY, CDR2 SVGAGI. Germline trimming cut 2 bases from V and 5 bases from J; bases unmatched to any gene: 6. CDR3 in amino acids: CASSYEGTGRTEAFF. The CDR3 DNA reads as TGTGCCAGCAGTTACGAGGGGACAGGGAGGACTGAAGCTTTCTTT.

The rearrangement joins TRBV5-1 to TRBJ2-7; a weak D match, TRBD2 (6 bases). The CDR3 loop spans 15 amino acids. Trimming pared 0 bases from V and 1 base from J, leaving 11 bases between. Germline V lookup: CDR1 SGHRS, CDR2 YFSETQ. The CDR3 DNA sequence: TGCGCCAGCAGCTTGGACCTAGGGACTTCCTACGAGCAGTACTTC. As protein: CASSLDLGTSYEQYF.

As concerns this clone: Other DNA sequences of this sample code for an identical CDR3. The V call is TRBV27, the J call TRBJ1-1, with a tentative D call TRBD1 (5 bases). From germline, CDR1 is MNHEY and CDR2 SMNVEV (reference sequence). This CDR3 has 14 residues. Trimming took off 3 bases at V and 0 bases at J, with 8 bases between the two ends. This CDR3 is CASSLRGLNTEAFF. The CDR3 region has the DNA TGTGCCAGCAGTTTGAGGGGATTGAACACTGAAGCTTTCTTT.

The chain employs TRBV6-5 and TRBJ1-1; D gene uncertain. The germline CDR1 and CDR2 sequences are MNHEY and SVGAGI. This CDR3 comprises 14 residues. Deletions cut 6 bases from V and 2 bases from J, with 13 bases between. The CDR3 sequence: CASSYTMTNTEAFF. CDR3 bases: TGTGCCAGCAGCTACACAATGACTAACACTGAAGCTTTCTTT.

This clone was counted a single time. This sequence joins TRBV7-6 and TRBJ2-2, with unresolved D. V was cut by 5 bases and J by 2 bases, with 15 bases left in between. This CDR3 contains 16 residues. CDR1 is SGHVS and CDR2 is FNYEAQ in the germline V gene. The CDR3 reads CASSDDWADNTGELFF. The CDR3 DNA follows: TGTGCCAGCAGCGATGATTGGGCAGATAACACCGGGGAGCTGTTTTTT.

CDR3 in amino acids: CASSVAEVDHRGTEAFF. CDR3 DNA sequence: TGTGCCAGCAGCGTAGCCGAGGTTGATCACAGGGGAACTGAAGCTTTCTTT. J is TRBJ1-1 and V is TRBV9, with 7 bases matching TRBD1. V trimming: 0 bases; J trimming: 5 bases; junction bases outside the gene matches: 13. The CDR3 contains 17 residues. From germline, CDR1 is SGDLS and CDR2 YYNGEE.

The chain employs TRBV25-1 and TRBJ2-5; 7 nucleotides align to TRBD2. The CDR3 runs 11 residues. The germline V gene encodes CDR1 MGHDK and CDR2 SYGVNS. Germline trimming cut 3 bases from V and 13 bases from J; bases unmatched to any gene: 5. CDR3 protein: CASSDISGGYF. The CDR3 DNA follows: TGTGCCAGCAGTGATATCTCGGGGGGGTACTTC. The full variable domain, rest sourced from reference TRBV25-1 and TRBJ2-5, is EADIYQTPRYLVIGTGKKITLECSQTMGHDKMYWYQQDPGMELHLIHYSYGVNSTEKGDLSSESTVSRIRTEHFPLTLESARPSHTSQYLCASSDISGGYFGPGTRLLVL.

Details on this clone: This specimen includes other DNA sequences encoding the same CDR3. CDR3 bases: TGTGCCAGCAGCGTAGGGGGATTCACTGAAGCTTTCTTT. This gives the protein CASSVGGFTEAFF. This chain connects TRBV9 to TRBJ1-1; unclear D gene. This CDR3 is 13 amino acids long. V dropped 0 bases and J dropped 4 bases, with 7 bases sitting between them. Germline CDR1 and CDR2: SGDLS and YYNGEE.

The chain is built from TRBV7-2 and TRBJ2-5, with D maybe TRBD1 (6 bases). Trimming took 5 bases from V and 4 from J, leaving 14 bases between them. This CDR3 has 14 residues. Germline CDR1 reads SGHTA; CDR2 reads FQGNSA. In nucleotides, the CDR3 is TGTGCCAGCAGCGCTGGACTGGGGGCAGAGACCCAGTACTTC. It encodes CASSAGLGAETQYF. Full variable domain (missing parts from reference TRBV7-2 and TRBJ2-5): GAGVSQSPSNKVTEKGKDVELRCDPISGHTALYWYRQSLGQGLEFLIYFQGNSAPDKSGLPSDRFSAERTGGSVSTLTIQRTQQEDSAVYLCASSAGLGAETQYFGPGTRLLVL.

This sequence joins TRBV2 and TRBJ1-2, with 8 bases matching TRBD1. The CDR3 has 15 amino acids. Germline assignment: CDR1 SNHLY and CDR2 FYNNEI. V shed 7 bases, J shed 1 base, and the junction held 8 bases outside the gene matches. The DNA of the CDR3 is TGTGCCAGCACTAACGACAGGGGAGGTAACTATGGCTACACCTTC. Its translation is CASTNDRGGNYGYTF.

The rearrangement uses TRBV28 and TRBJ2-6; D may correspond to TRBD1 or TRBD2 (5 bases each). CDR3 size: 13 residues. Germline lookup yields CDR1 MDHEN and CDR2 SYDVKM. V was shortened by 6 bases and J by 6 bases, with 9 bases between the two germline ends. As DNA, the CDR3 is TGTGCCAGCAGCCAGGGAGAGGCCAACGTCCTGACTTTC. Its translation: CASSQGEANVLTF.

The CDR3 sequence is CASSSGIFTEAFF. DNA of the CDR3: TGTGCCAGCAGCTCCGGGATTTTCACTGAAGCTTTCTTT. V usage is TRBV5-4 and J usage is TRBJ1-1; D gene ambiguous. Germline CDR1 reads SGHNT; CDR2 reads YYREEE (reference sequence). Trimming took off 3 bases at V and 4 bases at J, with 10 bases between the two ends. The CDR3 runs to 13 residues.

The chain is built from TRBV19 and TRBJ1-2; D unresolved. V was trimmed by 3 bases and J by 3 bases, leaving 26 bases between them. Germline CDR1 is LNHDA and CDR2 is SQIVND (reference sequence). The CDR3 covers 19 residues. Here the CDR3 DNA reads TGTGCCAGTAGTATTGTAGGCGAGAGACTGCCCCGGTGGGACTATGGCTACACCTTC. Amino acid sequence: CASSIVGERLPRWDYGYTF.

J is TRBJ2-1 and V is TRBV7-8, with 11 positions matching TRBD2. The CDR3 has 16 residues. Germline trimming cut 3 bases from V and 6 bases from J; bases unmatched to any gene: 7. The germline gives CDR1 SGHVS, CDR2 FQNEAQ. The CDR3 coding sequence is TGTGCCAGCAGCTTTCCGGGACTAGCGGACATCAATGAGCAGTTCTTC. It encodes CASSFPGLADINEQFF.

With regard to this clone: This sample also contains other DNA sequences that code for the same CDR3. The J gene is TRBJ2-3, the V gene TRBV7-8, with D unclear. V lost 1 base and J lost 0, with 8 bases in between. The CDR3 runs to 15 residues. CDR1 and CDR2 from the germline V gene are SGHVS and FQNEAQ. CDR3 amino acids: CASSLGTTSTDTQYF. CDR3 bases: TGTGCCAGCAGCTTAGGAACCACGAGCACAGATACGCAGTATTTT.

The gene calls are TRBV6-5 and TRBJ1-5; the match to TRBD1 covers 7 bases. CDR3 length: 14 amino acids. Per germline, CDR1 MNHEY and CDR2 SVGAGI. The junction had 2 bases not matched to a gene; V was cut back by 4 bases and J by 2 bases. The CDR3 DNA reads TGTGCCAGCAGTTTTCAGGGGGGCAATCAGCCCCAGCATTTT. This gives the protein CASSFQGGNQPQHF.

This clone came up a few times. The rearrangement joins TRBV7-2 to TRBJ1-2, with D hard to call. The ends were cut back, 1 base at V and 4 bases at J, with 10 bases in the middle. This CDR3 has 14 amino acids. Per germline, CDR1 SGHTA and CDR2 FQGNSA. Here the CDR3 reads CASSLGVVVYGYTF. In DNA, the CDR3 is TGTGCCAGCAGCTTAGGGGTAGTGGTCTATGGCTACACCTTC. The variable domain in full, with the rest retrieved from reference TRBV7-2 and TRBJ1-2, is GAGVSQSPSNKVTEKGKDVELRCDPISGHTALYWYRQSLGQGLEFLIYFQGNSAPDKSGLPSDRFSAERTGGSVSTLTIQRTQQEDSAVYLCASSLGVVVYGYTFGSGTRLTVV.

The genes are TRBV19 and TRBJ2-5; D call uncertain. Trimming pared 3 bases from V and 1 base from J, leaving 6 bases between. The CDR3 is 13 amino acids. The germline CDR1 and CDR2 sequences are LNHDA and SQIVND (reference sequence). The DNA for the CDR3 is TGTGCCAGTAGTATGGGTTTCCAAGAGACCCAGTACTTC. Translating gives CASSMGFQETQYF.

V is TRBV5-5 and J is TRBJ2-7; 9 nucleotides match TRBD1. J lost 1 base, V lost 0 bases, and 5 bases had no gene match. The CDR3 loop spans 16 amino acids. Germline values: CDR1 SGHKS, CDR2 YYEKEE (reference sequence). The CDR3 is CASSLGDRVGSYEQYF. For the CDR3, the DNA is TGTGCCAGCAGCTTGGGGGACAGGGTAGGATCCTACGAGCAGTACTTC.

CDR3 bases: TGTGCCAGCAGTTTATCCAATCCCTGGGATGGCTACACCTTC. Protein product: CASSLSNPWDGYTF. The J gene is TRBJ1-2, the V gene TRBV27; D gene uncertain. The CDR3 totals 14 residues. V shed 0 bases and J shed 6 bases, with 11 bases lying between them. Per the germline V gene, CDR1 is MNHEY and CDR2 is SMNVEV (reference sequence).

Remarks on this clone: The same CDR3 is also encoded by other DNA sequences in this sample. The V call is TRBV6-6, the J call TRBJ2-7, with a weak D call TRBD1 (6 bases). This CDR3 is 14 amino acids long. V lost 0 bases and J lost 3, with 9 bases in between. Germline V CDR1 and CDR2: MNHNY, SVGAGI (reference sequence). CDR3 nucleotide sequence: TGTGCCAGCAGTTACTCAGGGGGAAACTACGAGCAGTACTTC. This gives the protein CASSYSGGNYEQYF.

This rearrangement joins TRBV13 to TRBJ1-2; D is perhaps TRBD1 (5 bases). Trimming shortened V by 5 bases and J by 0 bases, and 16 bases separated the two germline ends. The CDR3 is made up of 16 amino acids. Germline V lookup: CDR1 PRHDT, CDR2 FYEKMQ (reference sequence). CDR3 nucleotide sequence: TGTGCCAGCAGCCCCGGGGGGACCCAAGCTAACTATGGCTACACCTTC. Its translation is CASSPGGTQANYGYTF.

The chain uses TRBV9 and TRBJ2-1; a weak D match, TRBD1 (5 bases). This CDR3 has 16 amino acids. Germline V gene lookup returns CDR1 SGDLS and CDR2 YYNGEE. Trimming shortened V by 3 bases and J by 4 bases, and 17 bases separated the two germline ends. The CDR3 DNA is TGTGCCAGCAGCGCCCGACAGTCCAACACTTACAATGAGCAGTTCTTC. Translation: CASSARQSNTYNEQFF.

This clone occurred once. V is TRBV15 and J is TRBJ2-5; 7 positions agree with TRBD1. Germline CDR1 and CDR2: LNHNV and YYDKDF (reference sequence). The CDR3 length is 14 residues. Germline trimming cut 5 bases from V and 3 bases from J; bases unmatched to any gene: 6. CDR3 protein: CATSGATGEETQYF. CDR3 nucleotide sequence: TGTGCCACCAGCGGAGCAACAGGGGAAGAGACCCAGTACTTC.

This rearrangement joins TRBV11-2 to TRBJ2-7; D gene unclear. The germline CDR1 and CDR2 sequences are SGHAT and FQNNGV. V dropped 5 bases and J dropped 2 bases, with 7 bases sitting between them. This CDR3 is built from 12 residues. The DNA of the CDR3 is TGTGCCAGCAGCGGGCTTACCTACGAGCAGTACTTC. It is translated as CASSGLTYEQYF.